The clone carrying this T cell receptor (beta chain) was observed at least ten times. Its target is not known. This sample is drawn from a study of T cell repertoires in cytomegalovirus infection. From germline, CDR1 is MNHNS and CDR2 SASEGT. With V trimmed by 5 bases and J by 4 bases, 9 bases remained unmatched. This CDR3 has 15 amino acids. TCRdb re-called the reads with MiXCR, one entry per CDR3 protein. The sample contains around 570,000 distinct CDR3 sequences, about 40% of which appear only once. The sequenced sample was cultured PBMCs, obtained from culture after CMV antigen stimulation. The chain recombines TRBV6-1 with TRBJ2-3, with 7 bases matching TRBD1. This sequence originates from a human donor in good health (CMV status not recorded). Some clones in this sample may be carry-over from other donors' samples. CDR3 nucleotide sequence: TGTGCCAGCAGTCGTTCAGGGGGTTGGGCAGATACGCAGTATTTT. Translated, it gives CASSRSGGWADTQYF.